These T cell receptor beta chains were read from a single sample in a study of T-cell memory formation after mild COVID-19. One entry per CDR3 protein results from TCRdb running MiXCR on the 5' RACE reads. This table holds about 470,000 distinct CDR3 sequences, approximately 25% found once. Sequenced material: PBMCs or a T cell subset sorted from them (not recorded which). All receptors come from an adult woman who had mild COVID-19 (a few samples of this study predate the infection). Cell type and time point are not known. Both conserved end residues are part of each CDR3. A D gene is named only where the DNA matches it firmly. Clone size is stated in some rows and not others, as once, few, many or a class when expanded.

12 few TRBJ1-1 TRBV18 . CASSRINTEAFF TGTGCCAGCTCCCGGATTAACACTGAAGCTTTCTTT
15 . TRBJ1-1 TRBV5-1 . CASGEKQGMNTEAFF TGCGCCAGCGGGGAGAAACAGGGCATGAACACTGAAGCTTTCTTT
16 few TRBJ2-2 TRBV7-9 . CASSFPRWENTGELFF TGTGCCAGCAGCTTCCCCCGGTGGGAGAACACCGGGGAGCTGTTTTTT
12 . TRBJ2-7 TRBV18 TRBD1 CASSPLTGAQYF TGTGCCAGCTCACCGCTTACAGGGGCGCAGTACTTC
16 . TRBJ2-7 TRBV7-6 . CASSLATAQGFYEQYF TGTGCCAGCAGCTTAGCCACCGCTCAGGGATTCTACGAGCAGTACTTC
15 . TRBJ2-1 TRBV11-2 . CASSPRGGVGNEQFF TGTGCCAGCAGCCCTAGAGGGGGGGTCGGGAATGAGCAGTTCTTC
16 once TRBJ1-4 TRBV4-1 . CASSLSGRLPLEKLFF TGCGCCAGCAGCCTCTCGGGTCGTTTGCCCTTGGAAAAACTGTTTTTT
16 . TRBJ1-4 TRBV5-1 . CASSSNAPATNEKLFF TGCGCCAGCAGCTCGAACGCACCCGCAACTAATGAAAAACTGTTTTTT
14 . TRBJ1-5 TRBV20-1 . CSARALQGNQPQHF TGCAGTGCTAGAGCCCTCCAGGGGAATCAGCCCCAGCATTTT
15 . TRBJ1-5 TRBV7-2 . CASSLVGVSNQPQHF TGTGCCAGCAGCTTAGTGGGGGTGAGCAATCAGCCCCAGCATTTT
15 . TRBJ1-2 TRBV9 TRBD1 CASSPRTGYHDGYTF TGTGCCAGCAGCCCCCGGACAGGGTACCATGATGGCTACACCTTC
13 . TRBJ2-1 TRBV6-5 . CASTQAGGGGQFF TGTGCCAGCACTCAAGCCGGAGGGGGGGGGCAGTTCTTC
14 . TRBJ2-7 TRBV5-1 TRBD1 CASSLGQGANEQYF TGCGCCAGCAGCCTCGGACAGGGAGCTAACGAGCAGTACTTC
12 . TRBJ2-7 TRBV27 TRBD2 CASREGSYEQYF TGTGCCAGCCGGGAGGGCTCCTACGAGCAGTACTTC
14 few TRBJ2-3 TRBV20-1 TRBD2 CSASGRPGTDTQYF TGCAGTGCTAGCGGGAGGCCTGGCACAGATACGCAGTATTTT
18 . TRBJ2-5 TRBV4-2 TRBD2 CASSQPPQGLAGQETQYF TGTGCCAGCAGCCAACCTCCCCAGGGACTAGCGGGGCAAGAGACCCAGTACTTC
15 few TRBJ2-5 TRBV24-1 TRBD1 CATSDPRDRKETQYF TGTGCCACCAGTGATCCAAGGGACAGAAAAGAGACCCAGTACTTC
15 few TRBJ2-2 TRBV5-1 . CASSLVQSNTGELFF TGCGCCAGCAGCTTGGTACAGTCGAACACCGGGGAGCTGTTTTTT
15 . TRBJ2-1 TRBV12-3/TRBV12-4 TRBD2 CASRELAGGPDEQFF TGTGCCAGCAGGGAACTAGCGGGGGGGCCGGATGAGCAGTTCTTC
16 . TRBJ2-5 TRBV4-2 TRBD2 CASSQRVSGSMETQYF TGTGCCAGCAGCCAACGGGTTAGCGGGAGTATGGAGACCCAGTACTTC
13 once TRBJ2-3 TRBV30 . CAWSPGGTDTQYF TGTGCCTGGAGTCCTGGGGGGACAGATACGCAGTATTTT
14 once TRBJ1-5 TRBV6-1 . CASNTWGGGQPQHF TGTGCCAGCAATACATGGGGAGGGGGACAGCCCCAGCATTTT
14 . TRBJ2-1 TRBV12-3/TRBV12-4 . CASSNRVKGNEQFF TGTGCCAGCAGTAACAGGGTGAAGGGCAATGAGCAGTTCTTC
20 few TRBJ2-7 TRBV5-1 TRBD2 CASSLFWTSGIPVNPYEQYF TGCGCCAGCAGCTTGTTTTGGACTAGCGGGATTCCCGTCAACCCCTACGAGCAGTACTTC
13 few TRBJ2-7 TRBV9 . CASSVDPRYEQYF TGTGCCAGCAGCGTAGACCCCAGGTACGAGCAGTACTTC
14 . TRBJ2-1 TRBV6-2/TRBV6-3 . CASSRDKVNNEQFF TGTGCCAGCAGCCGGGACAAGGTCAACAATGAGCAGTTCTTC
12 few TRBJ2-1 TRBV12-3/TRBV12-4 . CASNRVYNEQFF TGTGCCAGTAACAGGGTCTACAATGAGCAGTTCTTC
15 few TRBJ2-5 TRBV7-2 . CASSLVSGVEKTQYF TGTGCCAGCAGCTTAGTATCGGGAGTTGAAAAGACCCAGTACTTC
14 few TRBJ1-2 TRBV4-1 TRBD1 CASSQGTGGTGYTF TGCGCCAGCAGCCAAGGCACAGGGGGGACAGGCTACACCTTC
17 few TRBJ2-3 TRBV5-6 TRBD2 CASSPSGGAFRTDTQYF TGTGCCAGCAGCCCAAGCGGGGGGGCCTTTCGCACAGATACGCAGTATTTT
15 . TRBJ2-7 TRBV10-3 TRBD1 CAIRTDRGDLYEQYF TGTGCCATCAGAACCGACAGGGGGGACCTCTACGAGCAGTACTTC
13 . TRBJ2-7 TRBV14 . CASSQGGTLEQYF TGTGCCAGCAGCCAGGGCGGGACACTTGAGCAGTACTTC
12 few TRBJ2-1 TRBV7-9 . CASSFAQGEQFF TGTGCCAGCAGCTTCGCTCAGGGAGAGCAGTTCTTC
15 few TRBJ1-1 TRBV7-6 . CASSLASTGRTEAFF TGTGCCAGCAGCTTAGCTTCGACGGGACGGACTGAAGCTTTCTTT
16 few TRBJ1-3 TRBV7-2 . CASSLAGLHSGNTIYF TGTGCCAGCAGCTTAGCGGGGCTTCACTCTGGAAACACCATATATTTT
12 many TRBJ2-7 TRBV6-1 . CASRPVAHEQYF TGTGCCAGCAGACCAGTGGCCCACGAGCAGTACTTC
18 . TRBJ2-3 TRBV4-1 TRBD2 CASSPLGLAGGNTDTQYF TGCGCCAGCAGCCCCCTTGGACTAGCGGGGGGGAACACAGATACGCAGTATTTT
16 . TRBJ2-7 TRBV3-1 TRBD2 CASSPRESGREYEQYF TGTGCCAGCAGCCCACGTGAGAGCGGGAGGGAATACGAGCAGTACTTC
13 many TRBJ2-7 TRBV18 . CASSVGANYEQYF TGTGCCAGCTCAGTGGGGGCCAACTACGAGCAGTACTTC
18 . TRBJ2-7 TRBV2 TRBD2 CASSELASGGALIAVQYF TGTGCCAGCAGTGAGTTGGCTAGCGGGGGGGCCCTTATTGCCGTGCAGTACTTC
13 . TRBJ1-2 TRBV7-2 . CASRPGGIYGYTF TGTGCCAGCAGGCCGGGGGGGATCTATGGCTACACCTTC
14 few TRBJ1-3 TRBV10-3 . CAIRHTVSGNTIYF TGTGCCATCAGGCACACAGTCTCTGGAAACACCATATATTTT
19 . TRBJ2-7 TRBV4-1 TRBD2 CASSQALAGAGGSSYEQYF TGCGCCAGCAGCCAAGCTCTAGCGGGGGCGGGGGGGAGCTCCTACGAGCAGTACTTC
15 few TRBJ1-1 TRBV18 . CASSPGEMEGTEAFF TGTGCCAGCTCACCGGGGGAAATGGAAGGCACTGAAGCTTTCTTT
14 few TRBJ2-5 TRBV2 . CASRHSFAGLSQYF TGTGCCAGTCGTCATAGCTTTGCTGGTTTGTCCCAGTACTTC
14 . TRBJ1-2 TRBV19 . CASSIAGLNYGYTF TGTGCCAGTAGTATAGCTGGGTTGAACTATGGCTACACCTTC
15 . TRBJ2-2 TRBV12-3/TRBV12-4 . CASRRGTGDTGELFF TGTGCCAGCAGAAGAGGGACCGGGGACACCGGGGAGCTGTTTTTT
17 few TRBJ2-1 TRBV7-9 TRBD2 CASSPLPSGIWRNEQFF TGTGCCAGCAGCCCCCTCCCTAGCGGGATATGGAGAAATGAGCAGTTCTTC
12 few TRBJ2-3 TRBV5-1 . CASSSAFDTQYF TGCGCCAGCAGCTCGGCCTTCGATACGCAGTATTTT
14 . TRBJ2-1 TRBV9 . CASSVESRDGEQFF TGTGCCAGCAGCGTAGAGTCGAGGGACGGGGAGCAGTTCTTC
15 . TRBJ2-1 TRBV28 TRBD2 CASSVSGVSYNEQFF TGTGCCAGCAGCGTAAGCGGGGTGTCCTACAATGAGCAGTTCTTC
16 . TRBJ2-4 TRBV20-1 TRBD2 CSARTLAGGPTDIQYF TGCAGTGCTAGGACCTTAGCGGGAGGGCCAACGGACATTCAGTACTTC
13 few TRBJ2-3 TRBV24-1 . CATSDLLKGAQYF TGTGCCACCAGTGATTTGTTAAAGGGAGCGCAGTATTTT
17 few TRBJ1-1 TRBV6-5 TRBD1 CASRTTGGSRRNTEAFF TGTGCCAGCAGAACAACAGGGGGCTCTCGTCGGAACACTGAAGCTTTCTTT
17 . TRBJ2-2 TRBV2 TRBD2 CASTSSSSGKNTGELFF TGTGCCAGCACGTCGTCTTCTAGCGGGAAGAACACCGGGGAGCTGTTTTTT